This T cell receptor (beta chain) was found in a study of T cell repertoires in cytomegalovirus infection. As for the study in general: Indications came from public TCR beta signatures; they pointed to CMV infection and to a matching HLA type. Study-level findings and limits: Summed public TCR beta family frequency identified CMV carriers bearing the relevant HLA. HLA-C-restricted CMV-specific TCR beta clonotypes were dominant in the ex vivo response.

Trimming removed 3 bases from V and 10 bases from J, with 13 bases in between. CDR1 LGHNA and CDR2 YNFKEQ come from the germline V gene. CDR3 length equals 14 residues. TCRdb independently ran MiXCR on the reads; one entry per CDR3 protein. Here the sample spans under 850,000 distinct CDR3 sequences, under 40% being singletons. This clonotype was seen once. The antigen is not known. The material sequenced was PBMCs. The source of this sequence is a human donor in good health (CMV status not recorded). Some clones in this sample may be carry-over from other donors' samples. V and J are TRBV4-2 and TRBJ1-6, with D possibly matching TRBD1 (5 bases). This CDR3 reads CASSHEGGGSPLHF. In DNA, the CDR3 is TGTGCCAGCAGCCACGAGGGCGGGGGATCACCCCTCCACTTT.